Sequencing of this T cell receptor beta chain was carried out in a study of shared T cell receptors in the human thymus. Germline lookup yields CDR1 SQVTM and CDR2 ANQGSEA. The V end lost 7 bases, the J end lost 5 bases, and 20 bases lay between the germline ends. This CDR3 has 14 amino acids. Measured with immunoSEQ multiplex PCR; TCRdb has only the in-frame clones, and not every one. The sample yields about 400,000 clones, about 95% seen once. V is TRBV29-1 and J is TRBJ2-5; possibly TRBD1 or TRBD2 for D (5 bases each). This sequence originates from a human donor. The specimen sequenced was thymocytes. CDR3 DNA sequence: TGCAGCGACAGGAGGCGGCCCCCCATTGAGACCCAGTACTTC. This encodes CSDRRRPPIETQYF.